The next 18 T cell receptor beta chains were all read from a single sample in a study of cytomegalovirus exposure and HLA in healthy donors. The primer mix had 60 Vbeta and 13 Jbeta primers. Repertoires were generated with immunoSEQ multiplex PCR, while TCRdb's copy carries only in-frame clones and drops some. The table shows 110,000 to 150,000 clones, with around 80% occurring only once. Source material: PBMCs. Every receptor here comes from a female donor in good health and CMV-seronegative.

The chain uses TRBV5-1 and TRBJ2-1; TRBD2 agrees at 11 bases. The CDR3 runs 16 residues. CDR1 is SGHRS and CDR2 is YFSETQ in the germline V gene. With V trimmed by 0 bases and J by 4 bases, 3 bases remained unmatched. CDR3 in amino acids: CASSLGGLAVYNEQFF. As DNA, the CDR3 is TGCGCCAGCAGCTTGGGGGGACTAGCGGTTTACAATGAGCAGTTCTTC.

The V and J genes are TRBV28 and TRBJ1-2; TRBD1 aligns across 9 bases. The germline V gene has CDR1 MDHEN and CDR2 SYDVKM. CDR3 size: 15 residues. The V segment lost 5 bases and the J segment 7 bases; nucleotides outside the gene matches: 11. Written as DNA, the CDR3 is TGTGCCAGCAGTCAGTCCGGGACAGGGTATCGTGGCTACACCTTC. Translated, it gives CASSQSGTGYRGYTF.

This clone was detected only a few times. The chain uses TRBV7-9 and TRBJ1-1; D ambiguous. Germline V gene lookup returns CDR1 SEHNR and CDR2 FQNEAQ (reference sequence). V lost 5 bases and J 2 bases, leaving 3 bases between the germline ends. This CDR3 has 11 amino acids. The CDR3 DNA reads TGTGCCAGCAGCCAAAACACTGAAGCTTTCTTT. This translates into CASSQNTEAFF.

The sample holds a few counts of this clone. This chain uses TRBV5-6 with TRBJ1-2; 10 bases are a match to TRBD1. The CDR3 is made up of 15 amino acids. CDR1 is SGHDT and CDR2 is YYEEEE in the germline V gene. After removal of 4 bases from V and 8 bases from J, the junction contained 11 bases not matched to a gene. The chain's CDR3 is CASSLDRGNLVGYTF. CDR3 nucleotide sequence: TGTGCCAGCAGCCTGGACAGGGGGAATTTAGTAGGCTACACCTTC.

The chain uses TRBV4-3 and TRBJ1-6, with TRBD1 matching 7 bases. The germline V gene has CDR1 LGHNA and CDR2 YSLEER. The trim removed 3 bases at V and 9 bases at J, leaving 5 bases unmatched. The CDR3 totals 14 residues. For the CDR3, the DNA is TGCGCCAGCAGCCAGATGACAGGGACTTCACCCCTCCACTTT. Translation: CASSQMTGTSPLHF.

The V call is TRBV28, the J call TRBJ1-1; TRBD1 is a possible D gene (5 bases). V lost 7 bases to trimming and J lost 0 bases, with 12 bases between them. The CDR3 spans 14 residues. The germline gives CDR1 MDHEN, CDR2 SYDVKM. This chain's CDR3 is CASNQGGMNTEAFF. The DNA for the CDR3 is TGTGCCAGCAATCAGGGAGGGATGAACACTGAAGCTTTCTTT.

CDR3 sequence (DNA): TGCGCCAGCAGCCAGCCTCGGGGATGGGGGACAACAGAAGGCGGGAGTGCCTACGAGCAGTACTTC. Residues: CASSQPRGWGTTEGGSAYEQYF. The rearrangement joins TRBV4-1 to TRBJ2-7, with D perhaps matching TRBD2 (7 bases). The CDR3 loop spans 22 amino acids. CDR1 and CDR2 from the germline V gene are MGHRA and YSYEKL. V lost 3 bases and J 2 bases, leaving 35 bases between the germline ends.

Only a few counts were recorded for this clone. This chain links TRBV10-3 with TRBJ2-1, with D possibly being TRBD2 (6 bases). The CDR3 covers 13 residues. V shed 5 bases and J shed 4 bases, with 9 bases lying between them. Germline V CDR1 and CDR2: ENHRY, SYGVKD. CDR3: CAISRGRYNEQFF. The CDR3 nucleotides read TGTGCCATCAGTCGGGGGAGGTACAATGAGCAGTTCTTC.

V gene TRBV28 combines with J gene TRBJ1-2, with 9 bases that match TRBD1. Trimming at V came to 6 bases and at J to 7 bases, leaving 9 bases not matched to a gene. Germline lookup yields CDR1 MDHEN and CDR2 SYDVKM. The CDR3 sequence is 14 residues long. The CDR3 DNA reads TGTGCCAGCAGCCGCCAGGGACAGGGTAGTGGCTACACCTTC. Translation: CASSRQGQGSGYTF.

This CDR3 reads CASSPRGRLYGYTF. The CDR3 nucleotides are TGTGCCAGCAGTCCCCGAGGGCGCCTCTATGGCTACACCTTC. J is TRBJ1-2 and V is TRBV27; D ambiguous. The germline V and J ends were trimmed by 5 bases and 4 bases, with 14 bases remaining between them. Germline CDR1 reads MNHEY; CDR2 reads SMNVEV (reference sequence). The CDR3 spans 14 residues.

This chain connects TRBV2 to TRBJ2-1; 8 nucleotides align to TRBD2. The V gene end was trimmed by 4 bases and the J gene end by 8 bases; junction bases not matched to a gene: 10. This CDR3 region has 15 residues. The germline V gene encodes CDR1 SNHLY and CDR2 FYNNEI. The CDR3 reads CASSAGLVTIDEQFF. The CDR3 DNA reads TGTGCCAGCAGTGCGGGACTAGTTACAATCGATGAGCAGTTCTTC.

This clone was counted a few times. The chain employs TRBV28 and TRBJ2-7; D unresolved. V was trimmed by 3 bases and J by 3 bases, leaving 21 bases between them. The CDR3 spans 17 residues. Germline-derived CDR1 and CDR2 are MDHEN and SYDVKM. CDR3 nucleotides: TGTGCCAGCAGTTTGAGTCTCAGCCCAGGTCTGCACTACGAGCAGTACTTC. Translation: CASSLSLSPGLHYEQYF.

The chain combines TRBV19 with TRBJ2-7; possibly TRBD2 for D (6 bases). Germline V lookup: CDR1 LNHDA, CDR2 SQIVND (reference sequence). V lost 4 bases, J lost 6 bases, and 7 bases lay in between. The CDR3 runs 11 residues. The DNA for the CDR3 is TGTGCCAGTAGTACCGGGGGCGAGCAGTACTTC. Its translation is CASSTGGEQYF.

The chain joins TRBV30 to TRBJ1-2; D call uncertain. This CDR3 comprises 15 residues. V was clipped by 0 bases and J by 0 bases, with 11 bases between them. Germline lookup yields CDR1 GTSNPN and CDR2 SVGIG (reference sequence). The CDR3 loop is CAWSVRLEANYGYTF. CDR3 coding DNA: TGTGCCTGGAGTGTACGGTTGGAGGCTAACTATGGCTACACCTTC.

This clone was observed a handful of times. The CDR3 nucleotides read TGTGCCAGCAGTCCCGGGACTAGAACAACTAATGAAAAACTGTTTTTT. This encodes CASSPGTRTTNEKLFF. The chain combines TRBV27 with TRBJ1-4; D perhaps matches TRBD1 (5 bases). The V gene's germline CDR1 is MNHEY and CDR2 SMNVEV (reference sequence). This CDR3 spans 16 amino acids. Trimming shortened V by 5 bases and J by 0 bases, and 13 bases separated the two germline ends.

CDR3 in DNA: TGTGCCAGCAGCTTTGGGGGACTAGCGCCTTACGAGCAGTACTTC. It yields the protein CASSFGGLAPYEQYF. The genes are TRBV5-4 and TRBJ2-7; TRBD2 matches at 10 bases. Per the germline V gene, CDR1 is SGHNT and CDR2 is YYREEE (reference sequence). The V gene end was trimmed by 2 bases and the J gene end by 4 bases; junction bases not matched to a gene: 6. This CDR3 is 15 amino acids long. The entire variable domain, with the rest obtained from reference TRBV5-4 and TRBJ2-7, is as follows: ETGVTQSPTHLIKTRGQQVTLRCSSQSGHNTVSWYQQALGQGPQFIFQYYREEENGRGNFPPRFSGLQFPNYSSELNVNALELDDSALYLCASSFGGLAPYEQYFGPGTRLTVT.

The chain uses TRBV2 and TRBJ1-2, with D perhaps matching TRBD1 (6 bases). The germline V gene encodes CDR1 SNHLY and CDR2 FYNNEI. The CDR3 spans 12 residues. V was trimmed by 7 bases and J by 4 bases, leaving 10 bases between them. DNA for the CDR3: TGTGCCAGCAAGCAGGGGATCTATGGCTACACCTTC. It yields the protein CASKQGIYGYTF.

The chain joins TRBV5-8 to TRBJ2-5, with 9 bases that match TRBD2. Germline-derived CDR1 and CDR2 are SGHTS and YDEGEE. The CDR3 contains 18 residues. V dropped 4 bases and J dropped 5; count of bases not matched to a gene: 18. The CDR3 region is CASSRPHSGGRARETQYF. The DNA for the CDR3 is TGTGCCAGCAGCCGCCCCCATTCTGGCGGGAGGGCTCGGGAGACCCAGTACTTC.